These 7 T cell receptor beta chains share one sample of origin, sequenced in a study of cytomegalovirus exposure and HLA in healthy donors. PCR was performed using 60 Vbeta and 13 Jbeta primers. The data were produced by immunoSEQ multiplex PCR, yet TCRdb's version contains in-frame clones alone and is incomplete. The table includes under 150,000 clones, about 61% detected once. Specimen: PBMCs. These receptor sequences come from a woman aged 35 to 49 in good health and CMV-seronegative.

The rearrangement links TRBV4-2 to TRBJ1-3; D uncertain. Germline V gene lookup returns CDR1 LGHNA and CDR2 YNFKEQ. CDR3 length: 13 amino acids. V was cut by 4 bases and J by 4 bases, with 8 bases left in between. This chain's CDR3 is CASSPTQGNTIYF. CDR3 DNA sequence: TGTGCCAGCAGCCCGACACAGGGAAACACCATATATTTT.

V and J are TRBV5-1 and TRBJ2-7; 7 nucleotides align to TRBD1. The CDR3 loop spans 15 amino acids. CDR1 is SGHRS and CDR2 is YFSETQ in the germline V gene. V gave up 4 bases and J gave up 6 bases; unmatched junction bases: 13. CDR3 DNA: TGCGCCAGCAGCCAAGCCCGGGACAGTCTTGGCGAGCAGTACTTC. Protein sequence: CASSQARDSLGEQYF.

The genes are TRBV19 and TRBJ1-1; 8 nucleotides align to TRBD1. Trimming cost V 9 bases and J 1 base; bases outside gene matches: 7. This CDR3 is built from 14 residues. CDR1 is LNHDA and CDR2 is SQIVND in the germline V gene (reference sequence). CDR3 DNA sequence: TGTGCCAGCCTCAGGGGGCCGGGGAACACTGAAGCTTTCTTT. Amino acids: CASLRGPGNTEAFF. Combining the CDR3 with reference TRBV19 and TRBJ1-1 gives the whole variable domain DGGITQSPKYLFRKEGQNVTLSCEQNLNHDAMYWYRQDPGQGLRLIYYSQIVNDFQKGDIAEGYSVSREKKESFPLTVTSAQKNPTAFYLCASLRGPGNTEAFFGQGTRLTVV.

The chain recombines TRBV27 with TRBJ2-1, with D possibly being TRBD1 (6 bases). Trimming stripped 3 bases from V and 8 bases from J, with 14 bases between. Germline V gives CDR1 MNHEY, CDR2 SMNVEV (reference sequence). The CDR3 contains 14 residues. CDR3 amino acids: CASSLETGTDEQFF. DNA of the CDR3: TGTGCCAGCAGTTTGGAGACAGGAACCGATGAGCAGTTCTTC.

This clone was detected only once. The V call is TRBV2, the J call TRBJ2-7; no reliable D call. The CDR3 contains 14 residues. In germline, CDR1 is SNHLY, CDR2 FYNNEI. The V end was cut by 8 bases, the J end by 0 bases, with 14 bases between. CDR3: CASPLTANSYEQYF. The CDR3 DNA sequence: TGTGCCAGCCCCCTAACTGCTAACTCCTACGAGCAGTACTTC.

This clone turned up a few times. The genes are TRBV5-6 and TRBJ1-2, with TRBD1 as a possible D gene (6 bases). This CDR3 is 15 amino acids long. V was trimmed by 0 bases and J by 8 bases, leaving 17 bases between them. In germline, CDR1 is SGHDT, CDR2 YYEEEE. CDR3 region: CASSLADSGTYGYTF. Written as DNA, the CDR3 is TGTGCCAGCAGCTTGGCGGACAGCGGGACTTACGGCTACACCTTC.

This clone was detected only once. This rearrangement joins TRBV2 to TRBJ1-2, with 7 positions matching TRBD1. Germline CDR1 and CDR2: SNHLY and FYNNEI. The V gene end was trimmed by 4 bases and the J gene end by 7 bases; junction bases not matched to a gene: 12. This CDR3 spans 15 amino acids. CDR3 in amino acids: CASSVGQLSAGGYTF. CDR3 coding DNA: TGTGCCAGCAGTGTGGGACAGCTCTCCGCGGGTGGCTACACCTTC.